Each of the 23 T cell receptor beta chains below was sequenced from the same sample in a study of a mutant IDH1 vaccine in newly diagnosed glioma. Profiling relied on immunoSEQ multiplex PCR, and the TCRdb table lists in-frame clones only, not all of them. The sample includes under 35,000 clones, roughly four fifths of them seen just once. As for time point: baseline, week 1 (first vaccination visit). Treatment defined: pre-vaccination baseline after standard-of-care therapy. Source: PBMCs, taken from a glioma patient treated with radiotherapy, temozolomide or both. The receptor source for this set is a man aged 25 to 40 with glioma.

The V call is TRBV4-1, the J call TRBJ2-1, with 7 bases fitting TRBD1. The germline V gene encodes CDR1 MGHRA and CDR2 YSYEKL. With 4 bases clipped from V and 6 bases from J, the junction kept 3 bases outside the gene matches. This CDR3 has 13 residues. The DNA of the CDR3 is TGCGCCAGCAGCCTCCGGGACAGCAATGAGCAGTTCTTC. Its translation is CASSLRDSNEQFF.

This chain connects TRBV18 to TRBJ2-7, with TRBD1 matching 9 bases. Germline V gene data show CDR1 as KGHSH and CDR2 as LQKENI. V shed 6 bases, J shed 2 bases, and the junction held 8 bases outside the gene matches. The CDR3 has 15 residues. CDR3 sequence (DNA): TGTGCCAGCTCTCAAGGGGACAGGGTTGCCTACGAGCAGTACTTC. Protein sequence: CASSQGDRVAYEQYF.

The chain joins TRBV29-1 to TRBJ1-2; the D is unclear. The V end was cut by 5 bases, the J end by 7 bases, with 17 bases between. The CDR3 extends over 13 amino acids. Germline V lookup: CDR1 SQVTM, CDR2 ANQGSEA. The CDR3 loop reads CSVRSVRWGGYTF. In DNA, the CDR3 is TGCAGCGTTCGTAGCGTCCGGTGGGGTGGCTACACCTTC. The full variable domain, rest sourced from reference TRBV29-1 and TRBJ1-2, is SAVISQKPSRDICQRGTSLTIQCQVDSQVTMMFWYRQQPGQSLTLIATANQGSEATYESGFVIDKFPISRPNLTFSTLTVSNMSPEDSSIYLCSVRSVRWGGYTFGSGTRLTVV.

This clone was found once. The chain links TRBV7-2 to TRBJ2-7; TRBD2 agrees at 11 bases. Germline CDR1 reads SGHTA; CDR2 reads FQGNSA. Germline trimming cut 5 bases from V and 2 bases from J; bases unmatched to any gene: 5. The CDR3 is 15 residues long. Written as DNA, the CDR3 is TGTGCCAGCAGCCAGACTAGCGGGGAACCCTACGAGCAGTACTTC. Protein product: CASSQTSGEPYEQYF.

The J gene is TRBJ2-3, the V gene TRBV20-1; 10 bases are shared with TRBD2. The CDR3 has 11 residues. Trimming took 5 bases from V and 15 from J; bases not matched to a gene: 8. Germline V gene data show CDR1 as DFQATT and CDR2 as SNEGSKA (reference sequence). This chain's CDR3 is CSAGGTSATYF. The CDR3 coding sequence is TGCAGTGCTGGCGGGACTAGCGCGACTTATTTT.

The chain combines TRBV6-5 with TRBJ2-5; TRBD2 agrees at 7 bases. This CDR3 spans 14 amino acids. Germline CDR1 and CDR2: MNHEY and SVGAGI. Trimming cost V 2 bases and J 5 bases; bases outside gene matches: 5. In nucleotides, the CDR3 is TGTGCCAGCAGTTACAGAAGTAGCGGGGAGACCCAGTACTTC. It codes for CASSYRSSGETQYF.

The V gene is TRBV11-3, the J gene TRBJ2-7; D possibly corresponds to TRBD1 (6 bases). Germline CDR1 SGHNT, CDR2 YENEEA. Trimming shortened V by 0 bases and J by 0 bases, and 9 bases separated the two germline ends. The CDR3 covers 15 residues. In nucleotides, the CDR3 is TGTGCCAGCAGCTTAGAGGCAGGGGACTCCTACGAGCAGTACTTC. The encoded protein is CASSLEAGDSYEQYF.

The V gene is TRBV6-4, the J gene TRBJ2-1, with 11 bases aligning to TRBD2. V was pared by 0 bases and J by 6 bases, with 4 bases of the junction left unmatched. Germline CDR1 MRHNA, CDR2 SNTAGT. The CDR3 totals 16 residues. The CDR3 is CASSDSGLAGGNEQFF. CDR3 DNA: TGTGCCAGCAGTGACTCCGGGCTAGCGGGGGGCAATGAGCAGTTCTTC.

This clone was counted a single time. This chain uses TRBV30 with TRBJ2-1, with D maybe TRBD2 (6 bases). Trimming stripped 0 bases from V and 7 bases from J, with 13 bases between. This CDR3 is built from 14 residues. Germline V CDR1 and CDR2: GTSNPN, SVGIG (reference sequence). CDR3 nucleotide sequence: TGTGCCTGGAGTGTGTCTAGCGTATGGAATGAGCAGTTCTTC. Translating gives CAWSVSSVWNEQFF.

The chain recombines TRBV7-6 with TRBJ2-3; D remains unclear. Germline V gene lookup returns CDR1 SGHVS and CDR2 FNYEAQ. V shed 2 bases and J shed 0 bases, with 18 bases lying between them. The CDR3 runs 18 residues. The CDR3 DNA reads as TGTGCCAGCAGCTTAAAGGCCCACTACTTCCGCAGCACAGATACGCAGTATTTT. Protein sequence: CASSLKAHYFRSTDTQYF.

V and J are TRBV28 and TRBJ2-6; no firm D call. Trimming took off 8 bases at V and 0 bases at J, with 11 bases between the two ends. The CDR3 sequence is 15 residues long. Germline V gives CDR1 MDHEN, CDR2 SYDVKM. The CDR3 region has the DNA TGTGCCAGCGGAGTATTACTCTCTGGGGCCAACGTCCTGACTTTC. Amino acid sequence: CASGVLLSGANVLTF.

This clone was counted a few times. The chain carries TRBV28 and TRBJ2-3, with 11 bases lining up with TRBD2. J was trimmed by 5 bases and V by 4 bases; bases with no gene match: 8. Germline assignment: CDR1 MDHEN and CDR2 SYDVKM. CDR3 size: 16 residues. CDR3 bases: TGTGCCAGCAGTTCCCGGGGTAGCGGGAGGGTAGATACGCAGTATTTT. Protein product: CASSSRGSGRVDTQYF.

CDR3 coding DNA: TGTGCCAGCAGGCTACAGGGGATGTACAATGAGCAGTTCTTC. Translated: CASRLQGMYNEQFF. The chain has TRBV2 and TRBJ2-1, with 7 nucleotides matching TRBD1. The CDR3 contains 14 residues. The V gene's germline CDR1 is SNHLY and CDR2 FYNNEI. The V and J ends lost 6 bases and 4 bases, in that order; junction bases with no gene match: 6.

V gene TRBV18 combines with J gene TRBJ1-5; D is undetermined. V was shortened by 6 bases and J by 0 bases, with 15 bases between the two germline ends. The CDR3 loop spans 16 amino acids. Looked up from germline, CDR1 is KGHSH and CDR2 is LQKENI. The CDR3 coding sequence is TGTGCCAGCTCGCCCATGGCCGGATATAGCAATCAGCCCCAGCATTTT. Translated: CASSPMAGYSNQPQHF.

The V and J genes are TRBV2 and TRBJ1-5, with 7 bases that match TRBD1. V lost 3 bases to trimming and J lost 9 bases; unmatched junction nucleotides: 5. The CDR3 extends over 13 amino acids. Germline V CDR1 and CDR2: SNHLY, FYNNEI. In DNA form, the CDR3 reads TGTGCCAGCAGTGAGGGCCAGGGGGTGCCCCAGCATTTT. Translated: CASSEGQGVPQHF.

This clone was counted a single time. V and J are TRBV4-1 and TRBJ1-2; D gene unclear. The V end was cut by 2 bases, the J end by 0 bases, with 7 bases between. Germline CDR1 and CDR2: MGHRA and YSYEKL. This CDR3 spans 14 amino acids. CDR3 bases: TGCGCCAGCAGCCAACCGACTACTAACTATGGCTACACCTTC. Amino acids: CASSQPTTNYGYTF.

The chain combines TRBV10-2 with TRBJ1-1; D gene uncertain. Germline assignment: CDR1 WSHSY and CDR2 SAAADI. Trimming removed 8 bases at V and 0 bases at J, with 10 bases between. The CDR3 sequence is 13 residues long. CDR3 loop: CASEYTVNTEAFF. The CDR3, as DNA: TGCGCCAGCGAATATACGGTGAACACTGAAGCTTTCTTT.

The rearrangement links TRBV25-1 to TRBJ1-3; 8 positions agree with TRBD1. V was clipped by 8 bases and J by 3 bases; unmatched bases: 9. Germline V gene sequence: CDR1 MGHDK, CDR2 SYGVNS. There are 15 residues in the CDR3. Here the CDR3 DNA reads TGTGCCAGCCAGGACAGGGAGGTTTATGGAAACACCATATATTTT. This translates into CASQDREVYGNTIYF.

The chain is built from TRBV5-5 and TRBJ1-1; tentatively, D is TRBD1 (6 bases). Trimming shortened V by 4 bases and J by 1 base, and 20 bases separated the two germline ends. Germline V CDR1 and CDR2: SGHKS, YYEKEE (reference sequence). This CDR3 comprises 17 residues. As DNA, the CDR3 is TGTGCCAGCAGCGGCGGGCTCACAGGGCTGACGAACACTGAAGCTTTCTTT. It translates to CASSGGLTGLTNTEAFF.

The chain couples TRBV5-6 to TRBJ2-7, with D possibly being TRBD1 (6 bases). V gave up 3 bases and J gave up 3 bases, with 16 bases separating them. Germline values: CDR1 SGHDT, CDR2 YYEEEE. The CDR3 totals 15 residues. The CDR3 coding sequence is TGTGCCAGCAGCTACAGGGCTCCCCTCCGCTACGAGCAGTACTTC. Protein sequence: CASSYRAPLRYEQYF.

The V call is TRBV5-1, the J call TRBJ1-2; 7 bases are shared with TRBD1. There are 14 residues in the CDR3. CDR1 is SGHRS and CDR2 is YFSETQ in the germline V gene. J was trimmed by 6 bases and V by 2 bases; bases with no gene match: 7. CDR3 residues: CASSLDRAIDGYTF. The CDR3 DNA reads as TGCGCCAGCAGCTTAGACAGGGCTATAGATGGCTACACCTTC.

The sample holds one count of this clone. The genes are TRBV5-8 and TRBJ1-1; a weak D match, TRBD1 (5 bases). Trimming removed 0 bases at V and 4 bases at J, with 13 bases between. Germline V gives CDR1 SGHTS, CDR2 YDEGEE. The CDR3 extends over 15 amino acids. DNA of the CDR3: TGTGCCAGCAGCTTGGATCCAGGGCGGGTCACTGAAGCTTTCTTT. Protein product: CASSLDPGRVTEAFF.

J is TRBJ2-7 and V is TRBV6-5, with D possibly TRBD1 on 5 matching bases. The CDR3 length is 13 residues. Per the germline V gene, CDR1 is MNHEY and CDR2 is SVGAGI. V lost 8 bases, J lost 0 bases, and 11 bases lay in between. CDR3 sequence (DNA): TGTGCCAGCCGGAAACAGGCCTCCTACGAGCAGTACTTC. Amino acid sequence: CASRKQASYEQYF.